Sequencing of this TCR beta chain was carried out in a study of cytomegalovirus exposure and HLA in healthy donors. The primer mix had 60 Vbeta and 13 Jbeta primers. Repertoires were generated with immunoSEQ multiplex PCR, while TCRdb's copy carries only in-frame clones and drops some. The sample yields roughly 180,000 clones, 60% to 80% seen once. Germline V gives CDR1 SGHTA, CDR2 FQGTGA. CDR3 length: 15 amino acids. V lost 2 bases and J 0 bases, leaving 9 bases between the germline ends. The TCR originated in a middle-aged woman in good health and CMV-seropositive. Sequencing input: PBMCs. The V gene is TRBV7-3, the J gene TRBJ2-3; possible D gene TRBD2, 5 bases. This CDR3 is CASSLRGSSTDTQYF. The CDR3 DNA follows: TGTGCCAGCAGCTTACGGGGTTCTAGCACAGATACGCAGTATTTT.